The clone carrying this T cell receptor (beta chain) was detected ten times or more. The antigen is unknown. This specimen belongs to a study of metastatic and nonmetastatic thyroid tumors. Turning to the study itself: Across blood and tumor or nodule tissue, repertoires from malignant and benign thyroid patients were compared with one another.

Notes on the study in general: Malignant thyroid tumors reportedly had TCR beta diversity that was significantly higher than in benign nodules, in blood and tumor.

Ahead of thyroid surgery, no patient had received treatment of any kind. Germline V gene sequence: CDR1 LGHDT, CDR2 YNNKEL (reference sequence). With V trimmed by 0 bases and J by 5 bases, 8 bases remained unmatched. The CDR3 consists of 18 residues. As originally analysed: Construction of a distant-metastasis classifier for papillary thyroid cancer relied on CDR3 differences across clinicopathological groups. MiXCR re-clonotyped the PCR reads for TCRdb. V and J calls and clone size were set by TCRdb, not the authors. The sample shows tens of thousands of clones, more than 9.5% of them seen only once.

The receptor's source is a female donor with papillary thyroid cancer or a benign thyroid nodule (not recorded which). Some clones in this sample may be carry-over from other donors' samples. The chain carries TRBV3-1 and TRBJ2-1; TRBD2 matches at 12 bases. Sequencing used blood. The CDR3 protein is CASSQDRSRLAGDNEQFF. DNA of the CDR3: TGTGCCAGCAGCCAAGATAGATCGAGACTAGCGGGGGACAATGAGCAGTTCTTC.